The source of this T cell receptor beta chain is a study of T cell repertoires in cytomegalovirus infection. At the level of the study: Use of recently identified HLA-C-restricted and well-studied HLA-B-restricted CMV epitopes was part of the study.

Germline CDR1 MDHEN, CDR2 SYDVKM. This CDR3 comprises 17 residues. V dropped 8 bases and J dropped 3 bases, with 23 bases sitting between them. From the reads, TCRdb called clonotypes with MiXCR, one entry per CDR3 protein. The sample comprises 750,000 to 900,000 distinct CDR3 sequences, about 29% of which are singletons, and about an eighth rests with the top ten. This clonotype was recorded at least ten times. The target antigen is unknown. This receptor was identified in a human donor in good health (CMV status not recorded). Some clones in this sample may be carry-over from other donors' samples. J is TRBJ1-5 and V is TRBV28; possibly TRBD1 for D (5 bases). Sequencing was performed on cultured CD8+ T cells from PBMCs, taken from culture after CMV antigen stimulation. The DNA for the CDR3 is TGTGCCAGCGTGGCGGAAAACACGGGGGGGAACAATCAGCCCCAGCATTTT. Protein: CASVAENTGGNNQPQHF.